This entry lists 15 T cell receptor beta chains sequenced from one sample in a study of identical twins. TCRdb re-called the 5' RACE reads through MiXCR, storing one row per CDR3 protein. Of under 900,000 distinct CDR3 sequences in the sample, 18% are singletons; the top ten hold about an eighth. A further study also used this sample, focusing on T cells expressing NK-cell markers.

The material sequenced was PBMCs. All receptors come from a woman under 30 in good health.

As DNA, the CDR3 is TGTGCCAGCAGCCAAGATCGGGTGCGGGGCGGGGAGCTGTTTTTT. It encodes CASSQDRVRGGELFF. This chain connects TRBV4-2 to TRBJ2-2, with D perhaps matching TRBD2 (6 bases). Trimming cost V 0 bases and J 7 bases, with 12 bases left between them. In germline, CDR1 is LGHNA, CDR2 YNFKEQ. The CDR3 is 15 residues long.

This clonotype was seen more than once but under ten times. The chain employs TRBV3-1 and TRBJ2-1; 9 bases match TRBD2. CDR3 size: 15 residues. Germline V CDR1 and CDR2: LGHDT, YNNKEL (reference sequence). Trimming removed 2 bases from V and 9 bases from J; junction bases left unmatched: 8. The CDR3 DNA reads TGTGCCAGCAGCCAATCGGCTAGCGGGAAGGTTGAGCAGTTCTTC. This encodes CASSQSASGKVEQFF.

In the case of this clonotype: Compared with germline, one end of the junction differs, possibly owing to a read error. The rearrangement uses TRBV27 and TRBJ1-2; D remains ambiguous. Germline-derived CDR1 and CDR2 are MNHEY and SMNVEV (reference sequence). The CDR3 contains 14 residues. The CDR3 bases are TGTGCTAGCAGTATCACACCACAACACGATGGCTACACCTTC. Protein product: CASSITPQHDGYTF.

This clonotype was picked up a small number of times. The chain is built from TRBV12-3 or TRBV12-4 and TRBJ1-2; TRBD1 is a possible D gene (6 bases). V was shortened by 8 bases and J by 5 bases, with 15 bases between the two germline ends. The CDR3 sequence is 13 residues long. CDR3 region: CASRDTLSYGYTF. DNA for the CDR3: TGTGCCAGCCGGGACACCCTATCTTATGGCTACACCTTC.

This chain uses TRBV7-2 with TRBJ1-4, with a tentative D call TRBD1 (5 bases). CDR3 size: 15 residues. Germline CDR1 reads SGHTA; CDR2 reads FQGNSA. V dropped 3 bases and J dropped 2 bases, with 10 bases sitting between them. CDR3 in amino acids: CASSFLGGTNEKLFF. CDR3 nucleotides: TGTGCCAGCAGCTTTCTCGGGGGTACTAATGAAAAACTGTTTTTT. The whole variable domain, remainder taken from reference TRBV7-2 and TRBJ1-4, is GAGVSQSPSNKVTEKGKDVELRCDPISGHTALYWYRQSLGQGLEFLIYFQGNSAPDKSGLPSDRFSAERTGGSVSTLTIQRTQQEDSAVYLCASSFLGGTNEKLFFGSGTQLSVL.

This clonotype was seen only a few times. The genes are TRBV28 and TRBJ1-1, with D hard to call. In germline, CDR1 is MDHEN, CDR2 SYDVKM. V was clipped by 6 bases and J by 11 bases, with 19 bases between them. CDR3 length equals 13 residues. CDR3 in amino acids: CASSLGGDGVAFF. As DNA, the CDR3 is TGTGCCAGCAGCCTCGGAGGCGACGGCGTGGCTTTCTTT.

The V gene is TRBV11-2, the J gene TRBJ2-7; perhaps TRBD2 as D (6 bases). CDR1 SGHAT and CDR2 FQNNGV come from the germline V gene. Trimming shortened V by 5 bases and J by 1 base, and 15 bases separated the two germline ends. This CDR3 has 15 amino acids. CDR3 in DNA: TGTGCCAGCAGCCATCCGGGGGATTTATCCTACGAGCAGTACTTC. This encodes CASSHPGDLSYEQYF.

The chain couples TRBV6-1 to TRBJ2-7; possibly TRBD2 for D (5 bases). CDR3 length: 15 residues. The ends were cut back, 5 bases at V and 0 bases at J, with 14 bases in the middle. CDR1 is MNHNS and CDR2 is SASEGT in the germline V gene. The CDR3, as DNA: TGTGCCAGCAGTCTTACAACTGGGAGCTCCTACGAGCAGTACTTC. Protein: CASSLTTGSSYEQYF.

This chain connects TRBV6-5 to TRBJ2-1; D remains ambiguous. V was clipped by 0 bases and J by 0 bases, with 9 bases between them. Germline CDR1 and CDR2: MNHEY and SVGAGI. This CDR3 region has 16 residues. CDR3 in DNA: TGTGCCAGCAGTTACTCGGTTGCGAGCTCCTACAATGAGCAGTTCTTC. Amino acid sequence: CASSYSVASSYNEQFF.

This clonotype was counted between two and nine times. This sequence joins TRBV5-1 and TRBJ2-2; no clear D gene. The CDR3 extends over 15 amino acids. Trimming took off 0 bases at V and 6 bases at J, with 12 bases between the two ends. Germline V gives CDR1 SGHRS, CDR2 YFSETQ. This CDR3 reads CASSLAPPLAGELFF. The CDR3 DNA reads as TGCGCCAGCAGCTTGGCCCCCCCACTGGCCGGGGAGCTGTTTTTT.

This clonotype came up a few times. The chain carries TRBV20-1 and TRBJ2-3; TRBD2 aligns across 9 bases. The CDR3 spans 15 residues. Germline CDR1 DFQATT, CDR2 SNEGSKA (reference sequence). V gave up 5 bases and J gave up 4 bases; unmatched junction bases: 10. CDR3 amino acids: CSAGGGGLGADTQYF. CDR3 coding DNA: TGCAGTGCTGGCGGGGGGGGACTAGGGGCAGATACGCAGTATTTT.

This clonotype was picked up many times. The chain combines TRBV12-3 or TRBV12-4 with TRBJ2-5; D is ambiguous. Trimming shortened V by 2 bases and J by 1 base, and 5 bases separated the two germline ends. The CDR3 has 13 amino acids. The CDR3 region is CASSLYGQETQYF. DNA of the CDR3: TGTGCCAGCAGTTTATACGGCCAAGAGACCCAGTACTTC.

This clonotype was picked up many times. The CDR3 bases are TGTGCCAGCTCACTTGGTAGTCTAGCCAAAAACATTCAGTACTTC. This translates into CASSLGSLAKNIQYF. This chain uses TRBV11-2 with TRBJ2-4; D remains ambiguous. Trimming took 8 bases from V and 0 from J, leaving 14 bases between them. CDR1 SGHAT and CDR2 FQNNGV come from the germline V gene. CDR3 length equals 15 residues.

The chain has TRBV4-1 and TRBJ1-1, with D hard to call. Trimming cost V 4 bases and J 11 bases, with 20 bases left between them. The CDR3 contains 14 residues. Germline assignment: CDR1 MGHRA and CDR2 YSYEKL. The CDR3 is CASSLFGPPSRAFF. The CDR3 DNA is TGCGCCAGCAGCCTCTTCGGACCCCCGAGTCGGGCTTTCTTT.

This clonotype was observed a handful of times. The rearrangement joins TRBV4-2 to TRBJ2-3, with D possibly TRBD2 on 6 matching bases. The CDR3 runs to 16 residues. The germline gives CDR1 LGHNA, CDR2 YNFKEQ. The V and J ends lost 7 bases and 0 bases respectively, with 17 bases between them. The CDR3 DNA follows: TGTGCCAGCACCCATGGGATAGCGGCTAGCACAGATACGCAGTATTTT. Its translation: CASTHGIAASTDTQYF.